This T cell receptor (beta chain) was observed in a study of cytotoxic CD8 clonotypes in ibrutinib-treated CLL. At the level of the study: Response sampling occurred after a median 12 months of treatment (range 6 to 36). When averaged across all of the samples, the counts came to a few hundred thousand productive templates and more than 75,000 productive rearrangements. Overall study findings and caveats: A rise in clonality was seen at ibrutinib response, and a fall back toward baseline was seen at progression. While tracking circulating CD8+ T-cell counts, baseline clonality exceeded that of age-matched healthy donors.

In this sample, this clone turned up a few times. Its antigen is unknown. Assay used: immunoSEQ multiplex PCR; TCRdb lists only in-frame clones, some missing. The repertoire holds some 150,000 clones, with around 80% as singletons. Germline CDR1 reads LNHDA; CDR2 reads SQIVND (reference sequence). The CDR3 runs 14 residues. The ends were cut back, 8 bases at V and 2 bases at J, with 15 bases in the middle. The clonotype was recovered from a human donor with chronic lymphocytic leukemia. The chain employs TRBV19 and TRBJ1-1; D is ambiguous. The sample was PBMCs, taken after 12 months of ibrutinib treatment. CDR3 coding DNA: TGTGCCAGTGGGATTAGTGCCACCAACACTGAAGCTTTCTTT. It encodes CASGISATNTEAFF. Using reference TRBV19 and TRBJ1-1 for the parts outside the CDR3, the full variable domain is DGGITQSPKYLFRKEGQNVTLSCEQNLNHDAMYWYRQDPGQGLRLIYYSQIVNDFQKGDIAEGYSVSREKKESFPLTVTSAQKNPTAFYLCASGISATNTEAFFGQGTRLTVV.